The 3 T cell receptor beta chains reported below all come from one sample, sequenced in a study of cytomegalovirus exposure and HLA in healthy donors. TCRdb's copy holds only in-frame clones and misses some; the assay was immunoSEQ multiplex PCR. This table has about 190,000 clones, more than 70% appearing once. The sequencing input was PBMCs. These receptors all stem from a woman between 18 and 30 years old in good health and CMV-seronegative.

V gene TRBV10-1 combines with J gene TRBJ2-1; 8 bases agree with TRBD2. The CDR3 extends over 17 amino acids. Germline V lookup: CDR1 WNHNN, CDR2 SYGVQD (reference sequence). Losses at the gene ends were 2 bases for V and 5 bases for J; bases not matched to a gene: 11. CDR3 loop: CASSEGTRLSSNNEQFF. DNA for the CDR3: TGCGCCAGCAGTGAGGGGACTAGACTTTCCTCTAACAATGAGCAGTTCTTC.

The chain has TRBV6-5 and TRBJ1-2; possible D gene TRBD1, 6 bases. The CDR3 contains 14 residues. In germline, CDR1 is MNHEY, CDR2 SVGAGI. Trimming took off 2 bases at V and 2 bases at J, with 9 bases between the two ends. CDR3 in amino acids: CASSYRQENYGYTF. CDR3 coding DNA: TGTGCCAGCAGTTACCGACAGGAGAACTATGGCTACACCTTC.

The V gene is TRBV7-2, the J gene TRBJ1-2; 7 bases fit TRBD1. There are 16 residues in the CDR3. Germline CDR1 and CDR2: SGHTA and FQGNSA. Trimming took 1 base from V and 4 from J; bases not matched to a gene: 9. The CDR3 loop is CASSLEGQVLSYGYTF. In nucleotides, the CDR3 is TGTGCCAGCAGCTTAGAAGGACAGGTACTTTCCTATGGCTACACCTTC.